This T cell receptor beta chain was retrieved from a study of Graves' ophthalmopathy and Graves' hyperthyroidism. Overall study results and limits: The study's model predicted ophthalmopathy progression at about 71% sensitivity and about 78% specificity.

This clonotype has a single count. What it binds is unknown. Germline loops: CDR1 SGHVT, CDR2 SQSDAQ. The CDR3 has 11 residues. Trimming removed 5 bases at V and 8 bases at J, with 7 bases between. RNA transcripts provided the template for amplifying TCR beta CDR3 regions. RT-PCR in the first round used HTBI primers; a second-round multiplex PCR followed. TCRdb analysed the multiplex PCR reads with MiXCR anew, one entry per CDR3 protein. This sample has 650,000 to 800,000 distinct CDR3 sequences, with about two fifths found just once. Ophthalmopathy-affected donors exhibited moderate-to-severe activity, CAS ≥3, NOSPECS ≥4, and duration under 3 months. Additional autoimmune diseases, uncontrolled infections, pregnancy or lactation disqualified patients. Clinical symptoms and serum thyroxine were used for diagnosis; TRAb, thyroid ultrasound and orbital computed tomography were also relied on.

The chain recombines TRBV7-4 with TRBJ2-1; D call uncertain. This TCR was recovered from an adult man with Graves' ophthalmopathy. Sequenced sample: peripheral blood. CDR3 region: CASSPNYEQFF. In DNA form, the CDR3 reads TGTGCCAGCAGCCCTAACTATGAGCAGTTCTTC. Variable domain in full (rest from reference TRBV7-4 and TRBJ2-1): GAGVSQSPRYKVAKRGRDVALRCDSISGHVTLYWYRQTLGQGSEVLTYSQSDAQRDKSGRPSGRFSAERPERSVSTLKIQRTEQGDSAVYLCASSPNYEQFFGPGTRLTVL.